This T cell receptor beta chain was recovered during a study of blood T cell repertoires in COVID-19. Study-wide background: COVID-19 samples, acute and convalescent, were from the United States, Italy and Spain. T cells, B-cell-depleted T cells, or PBMCs provided the cDNA or gDNA that served as material.

Profiling relied on immunoSEQ multiplex PCR, and the TCRdb table lists in-frame clones only, not all of them. The table has roughly 130,000 clones, 65% to 90% seen once. Enrolled through a virtual design, the participants were between roughly 18 and 95 years of age and came from roughly 22 US areas. Germline V lookup: CDR1 LNHNV, CDR2 YYDKDF (reference sequence). V was trimmed by 0 bases and J by 4 bases, leaving 7 bases between them. CDR3 length: 13 residues. The chain employs TRBV15 and TRBJ2-7; no clear D gene. The clonotype comes from a woman aged 45-65 years who had recovered from COVID-19. The sample consisted of PBMCs or T cells enriched from blood (not recorded which). CDR3: CATSRDSGYEQYF. In DNA, the CDR3 is TGTGCCACCAGCAGAGATTCGGGTTACGAGCAGTACTTC. Full variable domain (outside the CDR3, taken from reference TRBV15 and TRBJ2-7): DAMVIQNPRYQVTQFGKPVTLSCSQTLNHNVMYWYQQKSSQAPKLLFHYYDKDFNNEADTPDNFQSRRPNTSFCFLDIRSPGLGDTAMYLCATSRDSGYEQYFGPGTRLTVT.